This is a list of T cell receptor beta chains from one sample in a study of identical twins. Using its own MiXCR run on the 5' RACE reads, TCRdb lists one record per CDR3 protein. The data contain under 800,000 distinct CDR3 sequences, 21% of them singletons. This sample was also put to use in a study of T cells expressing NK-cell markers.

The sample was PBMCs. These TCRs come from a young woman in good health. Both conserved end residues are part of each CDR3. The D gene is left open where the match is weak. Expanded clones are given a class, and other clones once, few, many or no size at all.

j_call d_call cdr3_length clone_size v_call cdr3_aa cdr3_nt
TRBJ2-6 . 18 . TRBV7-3 CASSLRGDQGSGANVLTF TGTGCCAGCAGCTTAAGAGGGGATCAGGGCTCTGGGGCCAACGTCCTGACTTTC
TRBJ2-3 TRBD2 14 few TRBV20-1 CSAPSGGATDTQYF TGCAGTGCTCCAAGCGGGGGGGCAACAGATACGCAGTATTTT
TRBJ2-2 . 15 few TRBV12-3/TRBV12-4 CASRAGSGPTGELFF TGTGCCAGCAGGGCCGGGAGCGGGCCCACCGGGGAGCTGTTTTTT
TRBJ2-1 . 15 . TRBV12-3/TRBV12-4 CASSIPGQSYNEQFF TGTGCCAGCAGTATACCGGGACAATCCTACAATGAGCAGTTCTTC
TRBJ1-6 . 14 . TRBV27 CASSFGQYNSPLHF TGTGCCAGCAGTTTTGGGCAGTATAATTCACCCCTCCACTTT
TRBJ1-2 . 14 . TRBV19 CASEGVYPLRGYTF TGTGCCAGTGAGGGGGTTTACCCCCTAAGGGGCTACACCTTC
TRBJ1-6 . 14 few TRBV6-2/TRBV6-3 CASSYYPEESPLHF TGTGCCAGCAGTTATTACCCAGAAGAGTCACCCCTCCACTTT
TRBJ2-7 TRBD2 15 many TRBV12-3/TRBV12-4 CASSLGLAGVGEQYF TGTGCCAGCAGTCTCGGACTAGCGGGAGTGGGGGAGCAGTACTTC
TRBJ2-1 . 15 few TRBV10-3 CATRHRDDYYNEQFF TGTGCCACGCGCCATCGGGACGACTACTACAATGAGCAGTTCTTC
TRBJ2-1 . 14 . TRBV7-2 CASSRRRLAETLDF TGTGCCAGCAGTAGAAGAAGATTGGCGGAGACTCTAGATTTC
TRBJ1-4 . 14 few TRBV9 CASSVGHDNEKLFF TGTGCCAGCAGCGTAGGGCACGATAATGAAAAACTGTTTTTT
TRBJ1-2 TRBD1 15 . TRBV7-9 CASNTGTGTPYGYTF TGTGCCAGCAATACCGGGACAGGGACCCCCTATGGCTACACCTTC
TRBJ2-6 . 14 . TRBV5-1 CASGTVPGANVLTF TGCGCCAGCGGCACCGTCCCTGGGGCCAACGTCCTGACTTTC
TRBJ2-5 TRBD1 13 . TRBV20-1 CSALGQEAETQYF TGCAGTGCCCTCGGACAGGAGGCGGAGACCCAGTACTTC
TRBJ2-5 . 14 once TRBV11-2 CASSLGPGVGTQYF TGTGCCAGCAGCTTAGGGCCAGGGGTTGGGACCCAGTACTTC
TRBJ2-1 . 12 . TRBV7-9 CASSFNTREQFF TGTGCCAGCAGCTTCAATACCCGGGAGCAGTTCTTC
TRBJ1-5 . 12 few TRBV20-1 CSAGDRNQPQHF TGCAGTGCTGGGGACCGTAATCAGCCCCAGCATTTT
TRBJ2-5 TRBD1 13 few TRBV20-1 CSALGTDQETQYF TGCAGTGCTTTAGGGACAGACCAAGAGACCCAGTACTTC
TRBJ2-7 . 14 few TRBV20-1 CSATPTGDQDEQYF TGCAGTGCCACTCCAACGGGGGATCAAGACGAGCAGTACTTC
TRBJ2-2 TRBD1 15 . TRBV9 CASSIQTGDTGELFF TGTGCCAGCAGCATACAGACAGGGGATACCGGGGAGCTGTTTTTT
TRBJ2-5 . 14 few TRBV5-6 CASTHSGATRTQYF TGTGCCAGCACCCACTCGGGGGCCACAAGGACCCAGTACTTC
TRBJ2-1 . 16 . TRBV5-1 CASSKAPGPNYNEQFF TGCGCCAGCAGCAAGGCTCCGGGACCGAACTACAATGAGCAGTTCTTC
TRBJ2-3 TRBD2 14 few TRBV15 CATGTSGGTDTQYF TGTGCCACCGGGACTAGCGGGGGCACAGATACGCAGTATTTT
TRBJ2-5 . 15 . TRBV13 CASSPVGRGSETQYF TGTGCCAGCAGCCCCGTTGGAAGGGGGAGCGAGACCCAGTACTTC
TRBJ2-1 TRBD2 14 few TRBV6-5 CASSSAGADNEQFF TGTGCCAGCAGTTCCGCGGGAGCCGACAATGAGCAGTTCTTC
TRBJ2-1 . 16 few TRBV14 CASSQKQLTVYNEQFF TGTGCCAGCAGCCAGAAACAATTGACAGTCTACAATGAGCAGTTCTTC
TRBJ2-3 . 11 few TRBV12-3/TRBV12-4 CASSLTGLEYF TGTGCCAGCAGTTTGACGGGTTTGGAGTATTTT
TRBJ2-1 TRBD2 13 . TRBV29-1 CSVIGGLLSEQFF TGCAGCGTCATCGGGGGGTTATTAAGTGAGCAGTTCTTC
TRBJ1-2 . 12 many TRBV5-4 CASSYEGYGYTF TGTGCCAGCAGCTACGAAGGGTACGGCTACACCTTC
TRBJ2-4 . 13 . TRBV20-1 CSAPQAAKNIQYF TGCAGTGCTCCCCAGGCAGCCAAAAACATTCAGTACTTC
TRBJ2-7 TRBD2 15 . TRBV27 CASSSFLGGPYEQYF TGTGCCAGCAGTTCCTTTTTGGGAGGGCCGTACGAGCAGTACTTC
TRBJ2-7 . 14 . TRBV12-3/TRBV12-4 CASSLAQISYEQYF TGTGCCAGCAGTTTAGCCCAGATCTCCTACGAGCAGTACTTC
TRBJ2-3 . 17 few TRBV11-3 CASSLDIGAAGADTQYF TGTGCCAGCAGCTTAGATATCGGCGCGGCGGGCGCAGATACGCAGTATTTT
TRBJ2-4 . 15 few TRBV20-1 CSARDQGSAKNIQYF TGCAGTGCTAGAGATCAGGGGTCAGCCAAAAACATTCAGTACTTC
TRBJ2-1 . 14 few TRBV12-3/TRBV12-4 CASSKRGSYNEQFF TGTGCCAGCAGCAAAAGGGGATCCTACAATGAGCAGTTCTTC
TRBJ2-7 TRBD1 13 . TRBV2 CASSDRGQNEQYF TGTGCCAGCAGTGACAGGGGGCAAAACGAGCAGTACTTC
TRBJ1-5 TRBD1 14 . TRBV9 CASSAGQVNQPQHF TGTGCCAGCAGCGCGGGACAGGTCAATCAGCCCCAGCATTTT
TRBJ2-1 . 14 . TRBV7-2 CASSRAGLRNEQFF TGTGCCAGCAGCCGGGCGGGGCTGAGGAATGAGCAGTTCTTC
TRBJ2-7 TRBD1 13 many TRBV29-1 CSTRDRVKREQYF TGCAGCACCCGGGACAGGGTTAAGCGCGAGCAGTACTTC
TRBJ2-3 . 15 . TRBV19 CAIPGQVFGADTQYF TGTGCCATCCCGGGACAAGTATTCGGGGCAGATACGCAGTATTTT
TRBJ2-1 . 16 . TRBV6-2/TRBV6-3 CASSYSQRTPYNEQFF TGTGCCAGCAGTTACTCCCAGAGGACCCCCTACAATGAGCAGTTCTTC
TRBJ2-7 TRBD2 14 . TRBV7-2 CASSRPGLKYEQYF TGTGCCAGCAGCCGCCCGGGACTAAAGTACGAGCAGTACTTC
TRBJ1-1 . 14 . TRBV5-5 CASSFSGTNTEAFF TGTGCCAGCAGCTTTTCCGGGACGAACACTGAAGCTTTCTTT
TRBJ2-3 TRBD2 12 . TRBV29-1 CSLREHTDTQYF TGCAGCTTGCGGGAGCACACAGATACGCAGTATTTT
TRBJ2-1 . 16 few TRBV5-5 CASSFLPGSSYNEQFF TGTGCCAGCAGCTTTCTCCCGGGAAGCTCCTACAATGAGCAGTTCTTC
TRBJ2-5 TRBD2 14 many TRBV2 CASYSGGVGETQYF TGTGCCAGCTACAGCGGGGGGGTAGGAGAGACCCAGTACTTC
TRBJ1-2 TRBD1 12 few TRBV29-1 CPLRDRGNGYTF TGCCCACTTCGGGACAGGGGTAACGGCTACACCTTC